This T cell receptor (beta chain) was recorded in a study of T cell changes during pregnancy in multiple sclerosis. Assay used: immunoSEQ multiplex PCR; TCRdb lists only in-frame clones, some missing. The sample carries about 40,000 clones, approximately 87% recorded once. The CDR3 extends over 13 amino acids. Germline loops: CDR1 SNHLY, CDR2 FYNNEI. V lost 8 bases and J 5 bases, leaving 16 bases between the germline ends. This TCR came from a female donor in good health, enrolled as a control in a pregnancy study. The chain has TRBV2 and TRBJ2-7, with D unresolved. Specimen: peripheral blood, collected in the second trimester of pregnancy. The CDR3 nucleotides read TGTGCCAGCGGCCAGACCCTCGCGGACGAGCAGTACTTC. Its protein product is CASGQTLADEQYF.